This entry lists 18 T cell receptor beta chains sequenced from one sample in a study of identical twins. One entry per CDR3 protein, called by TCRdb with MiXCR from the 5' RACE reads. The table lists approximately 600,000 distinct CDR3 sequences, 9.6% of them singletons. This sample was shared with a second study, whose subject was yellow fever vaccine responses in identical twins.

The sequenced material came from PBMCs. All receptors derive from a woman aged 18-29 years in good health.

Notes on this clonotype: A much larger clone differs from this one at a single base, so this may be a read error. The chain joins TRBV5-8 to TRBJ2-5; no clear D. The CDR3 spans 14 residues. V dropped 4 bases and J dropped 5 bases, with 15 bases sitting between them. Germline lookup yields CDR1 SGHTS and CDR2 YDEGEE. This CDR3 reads CASSPELWDETQYF. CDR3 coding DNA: TGTGCCAGCAGCCCCGAGCTGTGGGATGAGACCCAGTACTTC.

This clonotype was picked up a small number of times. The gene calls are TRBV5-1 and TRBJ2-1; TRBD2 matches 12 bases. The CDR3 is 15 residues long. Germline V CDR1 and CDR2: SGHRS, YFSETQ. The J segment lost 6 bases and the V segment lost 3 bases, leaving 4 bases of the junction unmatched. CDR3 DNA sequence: TGCGCCAGCAGCTCGGGACTAGCGGGTTTCAATGAGCAGTTCTTC. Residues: CASSSGLAGFNEQFF.

CDR3 bases: TGTGCCAGCAGTCCTCAGGACAGTACGGGCTACACCTTC. Protein: CASSPQDSTGYTF. V gene TRBV12-3 or TRBV12-4 combines with J gene TRBJ1-2; TRBD1 might be the D (6 bases). The CDR3 is 13 residues long. V was pared by 5 bases and J by 8 bases, with 15 bases between.

The CDR3 DNA reads TGCGCCAGCAGCCAAACGCCTACTAGCGGGATTCGCTCCTACGAGCAGTACTTC. Encoded protein: CASSQTPTSGIRSYEQYF. This chain joins TRBV4-1 and TRBJ2-7; the match to TRBD2 covers 10 bases. The CDR3 contains 18 residues. V shed 2 bases and J 0 bases; nucleotides not matched to a gene: 10. Germline V gene data show CDR1 as MGHRA and CDR2 as YSYEKL.

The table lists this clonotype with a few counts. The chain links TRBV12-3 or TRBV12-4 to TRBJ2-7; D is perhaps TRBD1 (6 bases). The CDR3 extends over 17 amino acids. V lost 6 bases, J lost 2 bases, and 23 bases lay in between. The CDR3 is CASSVSLTGTVPYEQYF. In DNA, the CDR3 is TGTGCCAGCAGCGTCAGCCTCACAGGGACGGTCCCCTACGAGCAGTACTTC.

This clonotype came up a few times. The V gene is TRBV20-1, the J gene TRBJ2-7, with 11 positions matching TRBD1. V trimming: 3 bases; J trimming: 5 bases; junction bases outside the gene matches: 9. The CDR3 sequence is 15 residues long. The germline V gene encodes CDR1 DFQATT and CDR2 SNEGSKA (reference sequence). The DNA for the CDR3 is TGCAGTGCTAGGGACCCGGGGACAGGGGGTAACGAGCAGTACTTC. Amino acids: CSARDPGTGGNEQYF.

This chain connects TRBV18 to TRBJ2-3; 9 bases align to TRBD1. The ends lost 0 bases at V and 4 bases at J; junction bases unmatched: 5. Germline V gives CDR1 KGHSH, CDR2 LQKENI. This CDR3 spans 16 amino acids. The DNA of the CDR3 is TGTGCCAGCTCACCACCGTTGGGGACAGGGCCAGATACGCAGTATTTT. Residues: CASSPPLGTGPDTQYF.

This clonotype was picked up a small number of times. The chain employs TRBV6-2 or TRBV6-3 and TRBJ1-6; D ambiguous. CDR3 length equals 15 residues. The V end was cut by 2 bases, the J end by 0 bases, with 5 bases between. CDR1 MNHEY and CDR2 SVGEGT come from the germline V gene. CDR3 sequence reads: CASSYGSSYNSPLHF. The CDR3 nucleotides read TGTGCCAGCAGTTACGGCAGCTCCTATAATTCACCCCTCCACTTT.

This CDR3 is CASSFKTGVDGYTF. The CDR3 region has the DNA TGTGCCAGCAGTTTCAAGACAGGGGTCGATGGCTACACCTTC. The rearrangement links TRBV6-5 to TRBJ1-2, with 8 bases matching TRBD1. Trimming took 4 bases from V and 6 from J; bases not matched to a gene: 7. The CDR3 loop spans 14 amino acids. Germline CDR1 MNHEY, CDR2 SVGAGI.

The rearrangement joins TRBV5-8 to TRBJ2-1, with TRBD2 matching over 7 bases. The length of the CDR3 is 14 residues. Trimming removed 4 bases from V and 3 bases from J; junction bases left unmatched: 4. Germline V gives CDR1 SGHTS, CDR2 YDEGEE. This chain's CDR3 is CASSPRTSYNEQFF. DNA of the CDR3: TGTGCCAGCAGCCCGCGGACTAGCTACAATGAGCAGTTCTTC.

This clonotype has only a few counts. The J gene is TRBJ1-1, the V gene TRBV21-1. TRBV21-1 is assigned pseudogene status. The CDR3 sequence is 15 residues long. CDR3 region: CASSKGLTCGTEAFF. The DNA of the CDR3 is TGTGCCAGCAGCAAAGGCCTCACTTGTGGCACTGAAGCTTTCTTT.

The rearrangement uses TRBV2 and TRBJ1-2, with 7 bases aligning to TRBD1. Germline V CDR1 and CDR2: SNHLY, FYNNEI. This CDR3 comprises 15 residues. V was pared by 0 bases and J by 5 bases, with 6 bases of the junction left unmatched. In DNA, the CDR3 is TGTGCCAGCAGTGAAGCAGCCGGGACAGAATATGGCTACACCTTC. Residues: CASSEAAGTEYGYTF.

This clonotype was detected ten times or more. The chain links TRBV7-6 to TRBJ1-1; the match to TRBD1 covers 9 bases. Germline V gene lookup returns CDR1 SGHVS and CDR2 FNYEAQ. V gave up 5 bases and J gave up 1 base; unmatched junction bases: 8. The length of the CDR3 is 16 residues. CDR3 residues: CASSNYRGQSNTEAFF. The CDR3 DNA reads TGTGCCAGCAGCAATTACAGGGGGCAATCGAACACTGAAGCTTTCTTT.

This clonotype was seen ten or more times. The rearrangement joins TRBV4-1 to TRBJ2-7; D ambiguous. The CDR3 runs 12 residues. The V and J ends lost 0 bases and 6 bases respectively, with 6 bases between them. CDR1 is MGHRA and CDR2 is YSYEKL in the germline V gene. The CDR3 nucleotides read TGCGCCAGCAGCCAAGAGTGGTCCGAGCAGTACTTC. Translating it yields CASSQEWSEQYF.

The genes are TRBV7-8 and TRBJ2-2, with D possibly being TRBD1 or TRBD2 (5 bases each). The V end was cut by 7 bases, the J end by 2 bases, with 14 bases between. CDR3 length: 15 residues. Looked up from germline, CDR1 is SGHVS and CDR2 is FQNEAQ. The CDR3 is CASNRDGLNTGELFF. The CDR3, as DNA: TGTGCCAGCAACCGGGACGGACTTAACACCGGGGAGCTGTTTTTT.

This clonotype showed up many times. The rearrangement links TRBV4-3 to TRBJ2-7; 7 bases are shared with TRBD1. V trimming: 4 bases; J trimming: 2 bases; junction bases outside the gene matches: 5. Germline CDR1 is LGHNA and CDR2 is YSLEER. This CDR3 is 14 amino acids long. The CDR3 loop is CASSPRTGPYEQYF. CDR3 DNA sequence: TGCGCCAGCAGCCCACGGACAGGCCCCTACGAGCAGTACTTC.

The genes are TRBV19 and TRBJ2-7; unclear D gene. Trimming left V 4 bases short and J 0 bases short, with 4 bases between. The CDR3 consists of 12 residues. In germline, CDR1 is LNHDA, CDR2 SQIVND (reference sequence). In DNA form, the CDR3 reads TGTGCCAGTAGTACCCGCTCCTACGAGCAGTACTTC. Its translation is CASSTRSYEQYF.

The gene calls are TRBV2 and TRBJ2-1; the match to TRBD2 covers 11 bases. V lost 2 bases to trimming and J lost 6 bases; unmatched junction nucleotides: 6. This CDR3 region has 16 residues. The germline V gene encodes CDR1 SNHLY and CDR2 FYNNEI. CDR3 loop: CASSELAGGPGNEQFF. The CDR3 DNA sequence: TGTGCCAGCAGTGAATTAGCGGGAGGGCCGGGCAATGAGCAGTTCTTC.